The entry below gives a single T cell receptor (beta chain) sequence along with its context. No antigen is known for it. The assay was immunoSEQ multiplex PCR, and TCRdb's table has in-frame clones only and misses some. Of 7,400 or so clones in the sample, 79% are singletons; the top ten hold around 8.7%. V trimming: 4 bases; J trimming: 6 bases; junction bases outside the gene matches: 12. Germline V lookup: CDR1 SGHRS, CDR2 YFSETQ. The CDR3 runs to 16 residues. The source of the sample is a study of immune evolution from preneoplasia to lung adenocarcinoma. Whole-study findings and limits: Top clone share appeared to fall from AAH through AIS, MIA, adenocarcinoma. Later-stage lesions seemingly showed higher T cell density and diversity than normal lung.

Resections took place in Japan or China from the mid-2010s to the late 2010s. Two lung cancer pathologists independently confirmed each histologic diagnosis. The receptor's source is a person aged 65-85 years with lung adenocarcinoma. The gene calls are TRBV5-1 and TRBJ2-7; 11 nucleotides agree with TRBD2. The sample was FFPE minimally invasive lung adenocarcinoma tissue. The CDR3 region has the DNA TGCGCCAGCAGCAACTCGCTAGCGGGAGGATGGGGCGAGCAGTACTTC. Translating gives CASSNSLAGGWGEQYF. The full variable domain, its missing parts supplied by reference TRBV5-1 and TRBJ2-7, is KAGVTQTPRYLIKTRGQQVTLSCSPISGHRSVSWYQQTPGQGLQFLFEYFSETQRNKGNFPGRFSGRQFSNSRSEMNVSTLELGDSALYLCASSNSLAGGWGEQYFGPGTRLTVT.